This entry features one T cell receptor (beta chain) sequence. With random hexamers, about 0.45 to 1 ug RNA was reverse transcribed. A single record per CDR3 protein comes from TCRdb applying MiXCR to the immunoSEQ multiplex PCR reads. The sample has under 200,000 distinct CDR3 sequences, 95% seen once. This CDR3 spans 14 amino acids. V lost 6 bases and J 0 bases, leaving 11 bases between the germline ends. Germline V gene sequence: CDR1 MDHEN, CDR2 SYDVKM. This entry belongs to a study of CD8 T cells in Susac syndrome. The chain carries TRBV28 and TRBJ1-1, with D possibly being TRBD1 (5 bases). The sample was CD8+ T cells from PBMCs. This clonotype originated in a human donor with Susac syndrome. CDR3 coding DNA: TGTGCCAGCAGCCGTGACAGCTTGAACACTGAAGCTTTCTTT. Amino acids: CASSRDSLNTEAFF.